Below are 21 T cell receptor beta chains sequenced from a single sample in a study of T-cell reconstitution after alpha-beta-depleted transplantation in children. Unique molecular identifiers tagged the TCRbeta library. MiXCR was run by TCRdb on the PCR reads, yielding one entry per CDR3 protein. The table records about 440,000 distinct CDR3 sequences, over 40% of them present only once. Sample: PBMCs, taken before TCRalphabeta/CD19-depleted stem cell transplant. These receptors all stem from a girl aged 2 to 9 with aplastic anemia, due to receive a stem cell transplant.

The CDR3 protein is CASSYTWTGEETQYF. DNA for the CDR3: TGTGCCAGCAGTTATACATGGACAGGGGAAGAGACCCAGTACTTC. The gene calls are TRBV6-5 and TRBJ2-5; 9 bases are a match to TRBD1. Germline V gives CDR1 MNHEY, CDR2 SVGAGI. Germline trimming cut 3 bases from V and 3 bases from J; bases unmatched to any gene: 5. The CDR3 is 15 residues long.

The CDR3 protein is CASSGLGGATGNTIYF. The CDR3, as DNA: TGTGCCAGCAGCGGACTGGGAGGGGCGACTGGAAACACCATATATTTT. The chain employs TRBV6-1 and TRBJ1-3; TRBD1 might be the D (5 bases). Germline V gene lookup returns CDR1 MNHNS and CDR2 SASEGT. CDR3 length: 16 amino acids. Trimming shortened V by 6 bases and J by 2 bases, and 17 bases separated the two germline ends.

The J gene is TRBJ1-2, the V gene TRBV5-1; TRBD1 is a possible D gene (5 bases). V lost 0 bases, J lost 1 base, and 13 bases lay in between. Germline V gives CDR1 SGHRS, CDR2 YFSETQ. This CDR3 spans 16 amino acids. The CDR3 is CASSLEPTRGNYGYTF. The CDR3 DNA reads TGCGCCAGCAGCTTGGAACCCACGAGGGGTAACTATGGCTACACCTTC.

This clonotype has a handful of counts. The DNA of the CDR3 is TGTGCCAGCAGTTTAGAGGCTAAGGGGCCTTACGAGCAGTACTTC. It translates to CASSLEAKGPYEQYF. The V call is TRBV27, the J call TRBJ2-7; maybe TRBD1 (5 bases). Germline loops: CDR1 MNHEY, CDR2 SMNVEV (reference sequence). V shed 2 bases and J shed 4 bases, with 15 bases lying between them. The CDR3 has 15 residues.

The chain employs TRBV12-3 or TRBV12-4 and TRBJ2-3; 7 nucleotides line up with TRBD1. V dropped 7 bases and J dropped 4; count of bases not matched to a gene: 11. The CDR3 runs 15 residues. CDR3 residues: CASTRGSPGADTQYF. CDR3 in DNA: TGTGCCAGCACCAGGGGGTCTCCAGGCGCAGATACGCAGTATTTT.

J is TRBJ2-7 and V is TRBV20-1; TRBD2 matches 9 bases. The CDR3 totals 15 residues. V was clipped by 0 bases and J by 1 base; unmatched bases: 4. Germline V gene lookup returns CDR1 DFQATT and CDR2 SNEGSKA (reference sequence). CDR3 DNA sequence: TGCAGTGCTAGAGACCCGGGACTAGCTTCCTACGAGCAGTACTTC. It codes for CSARDPGLASYEQYF.

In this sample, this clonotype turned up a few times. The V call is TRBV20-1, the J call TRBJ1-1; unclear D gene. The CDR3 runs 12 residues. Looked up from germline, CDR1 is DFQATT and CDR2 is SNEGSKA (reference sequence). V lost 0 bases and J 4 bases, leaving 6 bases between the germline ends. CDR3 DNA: TGCAGTGCTAGAGAAGGGCGCACTGAAGCTTTCTTT. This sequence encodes CSAREGRTEAFF.

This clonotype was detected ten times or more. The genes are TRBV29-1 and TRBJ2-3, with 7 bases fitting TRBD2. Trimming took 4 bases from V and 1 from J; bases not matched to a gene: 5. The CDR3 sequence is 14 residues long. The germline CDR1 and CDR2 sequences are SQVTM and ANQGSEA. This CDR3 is CSVAGREGTDTQYF. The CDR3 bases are TGCAGCGTTGCTGGCCGGGAGGGCACAGATACGCAGTATTTT.

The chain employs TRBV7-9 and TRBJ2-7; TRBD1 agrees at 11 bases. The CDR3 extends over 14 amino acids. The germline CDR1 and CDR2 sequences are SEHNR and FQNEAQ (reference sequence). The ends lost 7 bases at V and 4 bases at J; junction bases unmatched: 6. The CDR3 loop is CASKADRGLYEQYF. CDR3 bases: TGTGCCAGCAAGGCGGACAGGGGGCTTTACGAGCAGTACTTC.

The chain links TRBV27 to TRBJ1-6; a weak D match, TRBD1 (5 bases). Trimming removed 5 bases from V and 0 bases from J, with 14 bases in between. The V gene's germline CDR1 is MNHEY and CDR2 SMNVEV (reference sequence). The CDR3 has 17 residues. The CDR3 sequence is CASSKGRGSSYNSPLHF. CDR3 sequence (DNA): TGTGCCAGCAGTAAGGGCCGGGGGAGCTCCTATAATTCACCCCTCCACTTT.

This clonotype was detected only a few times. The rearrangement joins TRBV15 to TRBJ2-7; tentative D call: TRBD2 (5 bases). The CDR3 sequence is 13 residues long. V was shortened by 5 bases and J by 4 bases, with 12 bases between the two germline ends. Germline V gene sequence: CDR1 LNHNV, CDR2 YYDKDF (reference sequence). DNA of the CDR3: TGTGCCACCAGCGTTAATGAGGGATACGAGCAGTACTTC. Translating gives CATSVNEGYEQYF.

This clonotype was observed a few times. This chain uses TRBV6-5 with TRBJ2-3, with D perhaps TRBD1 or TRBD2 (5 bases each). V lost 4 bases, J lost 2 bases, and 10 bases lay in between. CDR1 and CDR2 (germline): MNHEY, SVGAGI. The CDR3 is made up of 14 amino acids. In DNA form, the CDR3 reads TGTGCCAGCAGTTTCCCCGGGACCACAGATACGCAGTATTTT. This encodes CASSFPGTTDTQYF.

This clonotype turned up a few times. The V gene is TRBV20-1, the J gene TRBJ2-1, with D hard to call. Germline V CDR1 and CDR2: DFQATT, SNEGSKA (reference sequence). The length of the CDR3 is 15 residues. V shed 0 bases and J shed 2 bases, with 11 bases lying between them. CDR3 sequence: CSARDRRSPYNEQFF. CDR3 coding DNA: TGCAGTGCTAGAGATCGTCGAAGCCCCTACAATGAGCAGTTCTTC.

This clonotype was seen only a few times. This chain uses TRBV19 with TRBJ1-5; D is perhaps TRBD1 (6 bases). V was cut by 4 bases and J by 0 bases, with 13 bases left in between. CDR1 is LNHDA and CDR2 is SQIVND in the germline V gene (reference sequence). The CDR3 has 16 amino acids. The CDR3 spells CASSTSGQYSNQPQHF. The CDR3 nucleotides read TGTGCCAGTAGTACCTCCGGACAGTATAGCAATCAGCCCCAGCATTTT.

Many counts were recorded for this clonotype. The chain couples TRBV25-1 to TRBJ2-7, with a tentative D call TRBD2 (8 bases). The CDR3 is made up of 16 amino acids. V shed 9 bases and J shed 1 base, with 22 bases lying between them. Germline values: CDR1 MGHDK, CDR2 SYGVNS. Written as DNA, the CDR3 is TGTGCCAGGGGACAGTGCCGGACTAGCTCGTCCTACGAGCAGTACTTC. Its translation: CARGQCRTSSSYEQYF.

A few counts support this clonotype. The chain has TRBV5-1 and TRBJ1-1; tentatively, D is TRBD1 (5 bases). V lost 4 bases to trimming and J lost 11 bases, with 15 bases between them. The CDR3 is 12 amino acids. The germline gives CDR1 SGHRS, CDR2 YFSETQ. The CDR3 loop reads CASSAGTPEAFF. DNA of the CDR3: TGCGCCAGCAGCGCAGGGACTCCAGAGGCTTTCTTT.

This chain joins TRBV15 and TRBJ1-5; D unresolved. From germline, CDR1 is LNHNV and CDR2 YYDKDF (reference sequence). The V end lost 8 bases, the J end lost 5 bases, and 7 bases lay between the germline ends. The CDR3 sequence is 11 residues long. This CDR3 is CATGHDQPQHF. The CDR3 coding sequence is TGTGCCACCGGGCATGATCAGCCCCAGCATTTT.

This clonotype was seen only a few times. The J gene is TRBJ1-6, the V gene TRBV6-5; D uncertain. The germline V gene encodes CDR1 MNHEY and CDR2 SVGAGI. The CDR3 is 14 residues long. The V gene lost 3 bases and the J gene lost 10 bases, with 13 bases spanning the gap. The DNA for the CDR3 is TGTGCCAGCAGTTATCTCCAACCCGGGTCACCCCTCCACTTT. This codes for CASSYLQPGSPLHF.

The DNA of the CDR3 is TGTGCCAGCAGCGCGTCTACAGGGGAGATTGAAGCTTTCTTT. It translates to CASSASTGEIEAFF. V usage is TRBV5-4 and J usage is TRBJ1-1; 7 bases align to TRBD1. This CDR3 comprises 14 residues. Per germline, CDR1 SGHNT and CDR2 YYREEE (reference sequence). J was trimmed by 7 bases and V by 4 bases; bases with no gene match: 10.

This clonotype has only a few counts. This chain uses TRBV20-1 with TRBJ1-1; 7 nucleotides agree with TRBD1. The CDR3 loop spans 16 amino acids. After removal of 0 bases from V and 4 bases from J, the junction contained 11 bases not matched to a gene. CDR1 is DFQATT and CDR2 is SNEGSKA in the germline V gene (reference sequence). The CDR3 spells CSARDPKTGRSTEAFF. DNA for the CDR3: TGCAGTGCTAGAGACCCTAAGACAGGGAGGAGCACTGAAGCTTTCTTT.

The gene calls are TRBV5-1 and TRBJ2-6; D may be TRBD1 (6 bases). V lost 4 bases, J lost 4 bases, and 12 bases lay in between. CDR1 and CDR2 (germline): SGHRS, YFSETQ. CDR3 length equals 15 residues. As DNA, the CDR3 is TGCGCCAGCAGCACACAGGGTTACGGGGCCAACGTCCTGACTTTC. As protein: CASSTQGYGANVLTF.